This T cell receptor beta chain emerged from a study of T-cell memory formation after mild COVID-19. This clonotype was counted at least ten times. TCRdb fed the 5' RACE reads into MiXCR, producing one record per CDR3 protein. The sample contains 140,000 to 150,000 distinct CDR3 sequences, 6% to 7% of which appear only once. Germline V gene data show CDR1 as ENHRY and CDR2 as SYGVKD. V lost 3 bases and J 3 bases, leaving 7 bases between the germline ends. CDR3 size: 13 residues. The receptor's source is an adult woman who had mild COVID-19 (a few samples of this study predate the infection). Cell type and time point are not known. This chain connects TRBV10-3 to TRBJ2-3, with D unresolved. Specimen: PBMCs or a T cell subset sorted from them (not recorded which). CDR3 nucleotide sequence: TGTGCCATCAGTGAATGGGCTACAGATACGCAGTATTTT. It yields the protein CAISEWATDTQYF.